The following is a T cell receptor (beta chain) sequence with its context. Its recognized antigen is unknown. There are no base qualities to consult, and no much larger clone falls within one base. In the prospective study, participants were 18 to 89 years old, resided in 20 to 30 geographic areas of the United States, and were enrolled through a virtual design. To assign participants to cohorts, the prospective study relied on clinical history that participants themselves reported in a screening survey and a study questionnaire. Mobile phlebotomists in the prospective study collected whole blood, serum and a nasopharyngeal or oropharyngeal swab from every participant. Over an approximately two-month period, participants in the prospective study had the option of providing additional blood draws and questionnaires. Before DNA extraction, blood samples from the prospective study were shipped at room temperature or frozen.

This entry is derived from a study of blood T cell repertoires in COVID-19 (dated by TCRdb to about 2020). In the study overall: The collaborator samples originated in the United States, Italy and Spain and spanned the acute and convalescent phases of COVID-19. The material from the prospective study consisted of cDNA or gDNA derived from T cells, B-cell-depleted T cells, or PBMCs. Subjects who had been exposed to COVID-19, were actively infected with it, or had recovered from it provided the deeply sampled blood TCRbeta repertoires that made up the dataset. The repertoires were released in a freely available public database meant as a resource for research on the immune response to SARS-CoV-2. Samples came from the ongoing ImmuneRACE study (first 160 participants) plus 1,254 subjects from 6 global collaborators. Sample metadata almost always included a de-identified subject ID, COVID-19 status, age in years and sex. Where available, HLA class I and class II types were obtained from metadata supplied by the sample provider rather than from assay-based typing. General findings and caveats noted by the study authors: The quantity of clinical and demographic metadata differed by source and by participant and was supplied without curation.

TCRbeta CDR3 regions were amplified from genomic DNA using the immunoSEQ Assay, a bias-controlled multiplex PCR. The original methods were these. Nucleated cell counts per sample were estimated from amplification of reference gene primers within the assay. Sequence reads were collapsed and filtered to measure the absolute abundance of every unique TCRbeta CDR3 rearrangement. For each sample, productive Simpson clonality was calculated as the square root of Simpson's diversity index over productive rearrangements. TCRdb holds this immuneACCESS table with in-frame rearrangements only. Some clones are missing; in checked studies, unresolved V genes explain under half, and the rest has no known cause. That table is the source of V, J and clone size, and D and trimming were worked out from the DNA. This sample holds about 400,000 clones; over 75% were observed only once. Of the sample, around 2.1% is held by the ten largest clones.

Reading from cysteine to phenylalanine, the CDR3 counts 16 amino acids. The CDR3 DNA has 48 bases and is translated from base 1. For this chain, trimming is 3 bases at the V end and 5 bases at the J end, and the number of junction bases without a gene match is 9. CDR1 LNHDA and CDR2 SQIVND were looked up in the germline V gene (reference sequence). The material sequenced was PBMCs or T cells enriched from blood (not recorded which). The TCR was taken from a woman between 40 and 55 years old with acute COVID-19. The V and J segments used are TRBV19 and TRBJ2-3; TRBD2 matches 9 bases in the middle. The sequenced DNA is TGTGCCAGTAGTATGCTAGCGGGACCCCGAGTAGATACGCAGTATTTT. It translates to CASSMLAGPRVDTQYF.